This TCR beta chain was profiled in a study of glioma-infiltrating T cells after dendritic cell vaccination. Whole-study context: Glioblastoma patients came from Phase I and II dendritic cell vaccination trials. Autologous tumor lysate-pulsed dendritic cell vaccination was given between the early 2000s and the early 2010s. Study results and caveats: Only a small number of patients had complete blood and tumor samples.

Indicated time point: after dendritic cell vaccination, including at tumor progression/relapse. Selection required adequate fresh-frozen tumor tissue plus more than two years' survival data. Sequencing was performed with immunoSEQ multiplex PCR; in TCRdb, only in-frame clones are kept and a portion is missing. The sample contains 80,000 to 95,000 clones, 85% of which appear only once. About this clone itself: Its antigen remains unknown.

Per germline, CDR1 SGHRS and CDR2 YFSETQ. J lost 6 bases, V lost 0 bases, and 6 bases had no gene match. The CDR3 is made up of 15 amino acids. This specimen consisted of blood, obtained after dendritic cell vaccination. The rearrangement uses TRBV5-1 and TRBJ1-1; 9 nucleotides match TRBD1. This receptor was identified in a human donor with glioblastoma. CDR3 sequence reads: CASSLGTGDASEAFF. CDR3 DNA: TGCGCCAGCAGCTTGGGGACAGGGGACGCCTCTGAAGCTTTCTTT. Looking up the rest from reference TRBV5-1 and TRBJ1-1 gives the full variable domain: KAGVTQTPRYLIKTRGQQVTLSCSPISGHRSVSWYQQTPGQGLQFLFEYFSETQRNKGNFPGRFSGRQFSNSRSEMNVSTLELGDSALYLCASSLGTGDASEAFFGQGTRLTVV.